This record looks at one TCR beta chain sequence and its context. The target antigen is unknown. A much bigger clone sits one base away, suggesting this may be a read error. Germline CDR1 SGHTA, CDR2 FQGNSA. The CDR3 loop spans 15 amino acids. One entry per CDR3 protein, called by TCRdb with MiXCR from the reads. The sample carries 900,000 to 950,000 distinct CDR3 sequences, less than 35% recorded once. The sample is drawn from a study of T cell repertoires in cytomegalovirus infection. Whole-study context: Through public TCR beta signatures, both CMV infection and matching HLA type were indicated.

V and J are TRBV7-2 and TRBJ2-4; D gene unclear. Here the sequenced sample was cultured CD8+ T cells from PBMCs, taken from culture after CMV antigen stimulation. The origin of this receptor is a human donor in good health (CMV status not recorded). Some clones in this sample may be carry-over from other donors' samples. The CDR3 DNA follows: TGTGTCAGCAGCCCCACAGCACTAGCCAAAAACATTCAGTACTTC. This translates into CVSSPTALAKNIQYF.